A single sample gave rise to the 5 T cell receptor beta chains below, sequenced in a study of tumor-infiltrating lymphocytes in primary liver carcinoma. Germline DNA was also extracted, with blood RNA taken from unsorted whole blood. TCR beta cDNA came from about 0.45 ug total RNA, primed with a constant-region primer. Three nested multiplex PCR rounds, a slightly modified ARM-PCR method, built the TCR beta libraries. Each of the first two PCR rounds ran 9 to 11 cycles with TRBV1-TRBV30 forward and C-beta reverse primers. MiXCR, applied by TCRdb to the multiplex PCR reads, yields one record per CDR3 protein. Of 300,000 to 350,000 distinct CDR3 sequences in the sample, roughly three fifths were seen once. The specimen was peripheral blood. The receptors stem from a woman aged 25 to 39 with primary liver carcinoma and hepatitis B virus infection.

Notes on this clonotype: A read error may account for a junction end that differs from germline. V and J are TRBV6-5 and TRBJ2-1, with a possible D match to TRBD2 (6 bases). The CDR3 totals 13 residues. From germline, CDR1 is MNHEY and CDR2 SVGAGI. The CDR3 DNA reads as TGTGCCAACAGTGGGACGGCGGGGAACGAGCAGTTCTTC. It is translated as CANSGTAGNEQFF.

The CDR3 DNA reads TGTGCCAGCAGCTCACGGGACGGTAGCTCCTACGAGCAGTACTTC. It codes for CASSSRDGSSYEQYF. V usage is TRBV5-4 and J usage is TRBJ2-7, with D tentatively TRBD1 or TRBD2 (5 bases each). Between the trimmed V and J ends, which lost 3 bases and 0 bases, there was a span of 13 bases. The CDR3 runs to 15 residues. The V gene's germline CDR1 is SGHNT and CDR2 YYREEE (reference sequence).

As to this clonotype: Germline is not matched at one junction end, which may reflect a read error. Here the CDR3 reads CATSLMTSGNLYEEYF. The CDR3 DNA reads TGTGCCACCAGCTTAATGACTAGCGGGAATCTCTACGAGGAGTACTTC. The rearrangement uses TRBV11-2 and TRBJ2-7; TRBD2 matches 11 bases. CDR1 is SGHAT and CDR2 is FQNNGV in the germline V gene. The CDR3 is made up of 16 amino acids.

In the case of this clonotype: A much more abundant neighbour one base away suggests this may be a read error. The J gene is TRBJ2-1, the V gene TRBV5-1, with D possibly being TRBD1 or TRBD2 (5 bases each). Germline lookup yields CDR1 SGHRS and CDR2 YFSETQ. Trimming stripped 5 bases from V and 12 bases from J, with 15 bases between. This CDR3 spans 12 amino acids. CDR3 in amino acids: CASRGLGDGQFF. For the CDR3, the DNA is TGCGCCAGCAGAGGCCTGGGGGATGGGCAGTTCTTC.

This clonotype was seen a few times. The chain carries TRBV6-5 and TRBJ1-3; possibly TRBD1 for D (6 bases). Germline V CDR1 and CDR2: MNHEY, SVGAGI. With 6 bases removed from V and 0 bases from J, the gap between germline ends came to 12 bases. The CDR3 runs 15 residues. This CDR3 reads CASRQGRSSGNTIYF. CDR3 DNA sequence: TGTGCCAGCAGACAGGGACGGAGCTCTGGAAACACCATATATTTT.